This T cell receptor beta chain derives from a study of blood T cell repertoires in COVID-19 (dated by TCRdb to 2020 to 2021). Turning to the overall study: Samples from collaborators originated in the United States, Italy and Spain and spanned both the acute and convalescent phases of COVID-19. HLA class I and class II types, where available, came from metadata supplied by the sample provider rather than from assay-based typing. The prospective study material was composed of cDNA or gDNA derived from T cells, B-cell-depleted T cells, or PBMCs. The repertoires were made available in a free public database intended to serve as a resource for research on the immune response to SARS-CoV-2. The dataset comprised deeply sampled blood TCRbeta repertoires from subjects exposed to, actively infected with, or recovered from COVID-19. Samples came from the ongoing ImmuneRACE study (first 160 participants) plus 1,254 subjects from 6 global collaborators. Sample metadata almost always included a de-identified subject ID, COVID-19 status, age in years and sex.

This clone occurred a few times. Its antigen is currently not known. Per-nucleotide qualities are absent, and no much larger clonotype sits a single base away. Results and caveats for the whole study, not just this receptor: The quantity of clinical and demographic metadata differed by source and by participant and was supplied without curation.

Whole blood was collected in K2EDTA tubes by collaborating institutions according to the institutions' own protocols. For TCRbeta analysis, collaborators shipped samples in one of three forms: frozen whole blood, isolated PBMCs, or DNA extracted from either of those sample types. The V end loses 7 bases and the J end loses 3 bases, and a stretch of 12 bases separates them. Reading from cysteine to phenylalanine, the CDR3 counts 13 amino acids. Only CDR3 DNA remains: 39 bases, in frame from the first base. TCRbeta CDR3 regions were amplified from genomic DNA by means of the immunoSEQ Assay, a bias-controlled multiplex PCR. Regarding the original processing steps: Within the assay, amplification of reference gene primers was used to estimate how many nucleated cells each sample contained. To quantify the absolute abundance of each unique TCRbeta CDR3 rearrangement, sequence reads were collapsed and filtered. Productive Simpson clonality was computed per sample as the square root of Simpson's diversity index over productive rearrangements. The source is immuneACCESS, and TCRdb retained only in-frame sequences with V and J called. Part of the clones is not carried over; for the studies checked, unresolved V genes explain less than half of this, and the remainder is unexplained. That table is the source of V, J and clone size, and D and trimming were worked out from the DNA. The sample table holds 380,000 or so clones, of which around 92% were seen once. Together, the top ten hold 1.2% of the sample.

The sequence joins TRBV12-3 or TRBV12-4 to TRBJ1-1; too little of a D gene remains to name it. Source material: peripheral blood. This clonotype was sampled from a man aged 40-49 years with acute or convalescent COVID-19. The CDR3 region: CASTRSEYTEAFF. The nucleotide sequence reads as follows: TGTGCCAGCACCCGATCGGAGTACACTGAAGCTTTCTTT.